A selection of T cell receptor beta chains follows, all from one sample in a study of blood T cell repertoires in COVID-19. The data were produced by immunoSEQ multiplex PCR, yet TCRdb's version contains in-frame clones alone and is incomplete. Of nearly 60,000 clones detected, around 90% appear once; the ten largest clones hold 13%. Sequencing was carried out using peripheral blood. Receptor source: a man aged 55 to 70 with active COVID-19. CDR3s include the opening cysteine and the closing phenylalanine or tryptophan.

CDR3aa: CASSSQRETQYF
len: 12
v_gene: TRBV11-2
j_gene: TRBJ2-5

CDR3aa: CASSPLAENTGELFF
len: 15
v_gene: TRBV18
j_gene: TRBJ2-2

CDR3aa: CASSLAREAF
len: 10
v_gene: TRBV5-8
j_gene: TRBJ1-2

CDR3aa: CATGTTPDTQYF
len: 12
v_gene: TRBV15
j_gene: TRBJ2-3

CDR3aa: CASSLAATNTEAFF
len: 14
v_gene: TRBV5-1
j_gene: TRBJ1-1

CDR3aa: CASSFLTGGSPLHF
len: 14
v_gene: TRBV5-8
j_gene: TRBJ1-6

CDR3aa: CASSFRTGTNTEAFF
len: 15
v_gene: TRBV7-9
j_gene: TRBJ1-1

CDR3aa: CASSLGLGPYEQYF
len: 14
v_gene: TRBV7-2
j_gene: TRBJ2-7

CDR3aa: CAISEGHNYGYTF
len: 13
v_gene: TRBV10-3
j_gene: TRBJ1-2

CDR3aa: CASSPLPSGSSYNEQFF
len: 17
v_gene: TRBV7-3
j_gene: TRBJ2-1

CDR3aa: CASSYYWANEQFF
len: 13
v_gene: TRBV12-3/TRBV12-4
j_gene: TRBJ2-1

CDR3aa: CASNPGQGYGYTF
len: 13
v_gene: TRBV5-1
j_gene: TRBJ1-2

CDR3aa: CASSQAGTSGLGELFF
len: 16
v_gene: TRBV14
j_gene: TRBJ2-2

CDR3aa: CASSILAANTGELFF
len: 15
v_gene: TRBV28
j_gene: TRBJ2-2

CDR3aa: CASSSYRGTEAFF
len: 13
v_gene: TRBV7-3
j_gene: TRBJ1-1